One sample yielded the 10 T cell receptor beta chains listed below, sequenced in a study of technical replicates of blood from several donors. The data were produced by immunoSEQ multiplex PCR, yet TCRdb's version contains in-frame clones alone and is incomplete. The profile shows over 55,000 clones, approximately 86% of them singletons. Sequencing was done on a sample of PBMCs. These receptors all stem from a human donor in good health. Some clones in this sample may be carry-over from other donors' samples.

The chain carries TRBV5-1 and TRBJ2-1, with 9 bases identical to TRBD2. This CDR3 comprises 16 residues. J was trimmed by 9 bases and V by 3 bases; bases with no gene match: 13. Germline CDR1 is SGHRS and CDR2 is YFSETQ. The CDR3 DNA is TGCGCCAGCAGCTCTACCGGGACTAGCTCGGTCACTGAGCAGTTCTTC. Translated, it gives CASSSTGTSSVTEQFF.

This chain connects TRBV7-2 to TRBJ2-7, with D perhaps TRBD2 (5 bases). The CDR3 covers 13 residues. V lost 1 base, J lost 7 bases, and 11 bases lay in between. Germline values: CDR1 SGHTA, CDR2 FQGNSA. The CDR3 sequence is CASSLDGLWEQYF. The CDR3 coding sequence is TGTGCCAGCAGCTTAGACGGACTTTGGGAGCAGTACTTC.

The chain combines TRBV5-5 with TRBJ2-7; a possible D gene is TRBD1 (6 bases). The V end was cut by 2 bases, the J end by 1 base, with 10 bases between. Per the germline V gene, CDR1 is SGHKS and CDR2 is YYEKEE (reference sequence). The CDR3 length is 14 residues. CDR3 in amino acids: CASSFNRDSYEQYF. CDR3 sequence (DNA): TGTGCCAGCAGCTTCAACAGGGATTCCTACGAGCAGTACTTC.

The chain recombines TRBV9 with TRBJ2-1; 8 nucleotides line up with TRBD1. V was pared by 7 bases and J by 9 bases, with 6 bases of the junction left unmatched. Germline V gives CDR1 SGDLS, CDR2 YYNGEE. The CDR3 runs to 12 residues. In nucleotides, the CDR3 is TGTGCCAGCCGGGGAACAGGGGGTGAGCAGTTCTTC. This translates into CASRGTGGEQFF.

The chain links TRBV4-1 to TRBJ1-1, with TRBD1 as a possible D gene (5 bases). CDR1 and CDR2 from the germline V gene are MGHRA and YSYEKL. There are 14 residues in the CDR3. V lost 4 bases to trimming and J lost 5 bases, with 14 bases between them. The DNA of the CDR3 is TGCGCCAGCAGCCTAGACCTTGGGGGGACTGAAGCTTTCTTT. Protein sequence: CASSLDLGGTEAFF.

The rearrangement links TRBV7-7 to TRBJ2-2; 15 nucleotides match TRBD2. V trimming: 5 bases; J trimming: 6 bases; junction bases outside the gene matches: 7. The CDR3 is 17 residues long. Looked up from germline, CDR1 is SSHAT and CDR2 is FNYEAQ (reference sequence). CDR3 loop: CASSTTGTSGRSGELFF. CDR3 in DNA: TGTGCCAGCAGCACAACCGGGACTAGCGGGAGGTCCGGGGAGCTGTTTTTT.

J is TRBJ2-7 and V is TRBV12-5; possibly TRBD1 for D (7 bases). Trimming cost V 1 base and J 3 bases, with 10 bases left between them. Looked up from germline, CDR1 is LGHNT and CDR2 is FRNRAP. This CDR3 comprises 14 residues. The CDR3 bases are TGTGCTAGTGGTTTGGGACAGGGAGGCTACGAGCAGTACTTC. It is translated as CASGLGQGGYEQYF. The whole variable domain, remainder taken from reference TRBV12-5 and TRBJ2-7, is DARVTQTPRHKVTEMGQEVTMRCQPILGHNTVFWYRQTMMQGLELLAYFRNRAPLDDSGMPKDRFSAEMPDATLATLKIQPSEPRDSAVYFCASGLGQGGYEQYFGPGTRLTVT.

The chain couples TRBV27 to TRBJ2-2; 10 bases are a match to TRBD2. This CDR3 is 15 amino acids long. Germline V gene data show CDR1 as MNHEY and CDR2 as SMNVEV (reference sequence). The trim removed 6 bases at V and 1 base at J, leaving 2 bases unmatched. CDR3 region: CASSLAGGNTGELFF. The CDR3 coding sequence is TGTGCCAGCAGCTTAGCGGGAGGGAACACCGGGGAGCTGTTTTTT.

The chain is built from TRBV6-1 and TRBJ2-3; D might be TRBD1 (8 bases). Germline lookup yields CDR1 MNHNS and CDR2 SASEGT. V was trimmed by 4 bases and J by 2 bases, leaving 19 bases between them. This CDR3 spans 17 amino acids. The CDR3 region is CASSGTQQGGVTDTQYF. CDR3 DNA: TGTGCCAGCAGTGGAACTCAACAGGGGGGGGTCACAGATACGCAGTATTTT.

The CDR3 DNA sequence: TGTGCCAGCAGCCAAGATCTATTATGGGACAGGGAGACTGAAGCTTTCTTT. Translated: CASSQDLLWDRETEAFF. This chain links TRBV14 with TRBJ1-1; 9 bases agree with TRBD1. The germline CDR1 and CDR2 sequences are SGHDN and FVKESK. The CDR3 loop spans 17 amino acids. Losses at the gene ends were 0 bases for V and 5 bases for J; bases not matched to a gene: 10.